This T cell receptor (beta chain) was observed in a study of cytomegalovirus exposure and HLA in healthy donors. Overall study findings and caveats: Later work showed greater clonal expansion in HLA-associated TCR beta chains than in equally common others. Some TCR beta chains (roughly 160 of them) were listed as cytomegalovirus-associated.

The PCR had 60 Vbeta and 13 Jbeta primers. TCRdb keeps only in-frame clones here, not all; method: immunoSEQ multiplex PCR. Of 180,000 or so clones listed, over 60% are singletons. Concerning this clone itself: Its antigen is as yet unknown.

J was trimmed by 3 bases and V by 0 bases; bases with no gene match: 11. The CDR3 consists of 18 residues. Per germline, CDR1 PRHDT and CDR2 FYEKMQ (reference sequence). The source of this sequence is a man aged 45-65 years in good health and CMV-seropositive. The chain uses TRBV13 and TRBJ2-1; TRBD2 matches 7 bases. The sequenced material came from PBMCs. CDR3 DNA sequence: TGTGCCAGCAGCTTAGGCCTAGCATGGCTAGCGGACTACAATGAGCAGTTCTTC. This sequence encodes CASSLGLAWLADYNEQFF.